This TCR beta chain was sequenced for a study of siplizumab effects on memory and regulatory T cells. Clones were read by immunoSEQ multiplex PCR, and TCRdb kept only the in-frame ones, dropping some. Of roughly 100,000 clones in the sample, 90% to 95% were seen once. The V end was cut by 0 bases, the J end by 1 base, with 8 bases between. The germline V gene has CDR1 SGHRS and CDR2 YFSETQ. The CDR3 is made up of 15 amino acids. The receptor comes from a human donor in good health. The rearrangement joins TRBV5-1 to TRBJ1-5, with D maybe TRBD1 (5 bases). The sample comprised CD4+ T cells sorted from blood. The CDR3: CASSLAGLSNQPQHF. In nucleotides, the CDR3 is TGCGCCAGCAGCTTGGCAGGGTTGAGCAATCAGCCCCAGCATTTT. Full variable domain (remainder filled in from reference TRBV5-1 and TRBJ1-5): KAGVTQTPRYLIKTRGQQVTLSCSPISGHRSVSWYQQTPGQGLQFLFEYFSETQRNKGNFPGRFSGRQFSNSRSEMNVSTLELGDSALYLCASSLAGLSNQPQHFGDGTRLSIL.